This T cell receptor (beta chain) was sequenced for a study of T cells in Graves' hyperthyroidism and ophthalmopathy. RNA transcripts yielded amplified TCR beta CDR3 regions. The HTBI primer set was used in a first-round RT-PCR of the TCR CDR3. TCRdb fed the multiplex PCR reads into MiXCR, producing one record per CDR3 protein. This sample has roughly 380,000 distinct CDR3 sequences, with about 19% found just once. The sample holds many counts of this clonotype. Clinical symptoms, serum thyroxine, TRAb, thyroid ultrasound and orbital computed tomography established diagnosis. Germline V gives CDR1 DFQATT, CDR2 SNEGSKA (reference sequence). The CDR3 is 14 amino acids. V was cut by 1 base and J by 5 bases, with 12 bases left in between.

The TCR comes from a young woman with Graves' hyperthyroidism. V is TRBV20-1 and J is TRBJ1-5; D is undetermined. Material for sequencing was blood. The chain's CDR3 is CSARGTLLHQPQHF. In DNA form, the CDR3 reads TGCAGTGCTAGAGGGACCCTTTTGCATCAGCCCCAGCATTTT.